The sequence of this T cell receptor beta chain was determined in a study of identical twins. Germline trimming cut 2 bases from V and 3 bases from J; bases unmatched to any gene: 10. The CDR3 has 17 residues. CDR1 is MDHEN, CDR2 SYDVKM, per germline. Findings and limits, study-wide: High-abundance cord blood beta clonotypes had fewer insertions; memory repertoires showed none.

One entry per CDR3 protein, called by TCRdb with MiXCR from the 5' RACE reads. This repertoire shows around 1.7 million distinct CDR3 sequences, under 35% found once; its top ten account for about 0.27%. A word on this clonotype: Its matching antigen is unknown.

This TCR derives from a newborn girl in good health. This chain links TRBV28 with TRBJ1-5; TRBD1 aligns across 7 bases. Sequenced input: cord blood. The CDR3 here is CASSLVLGQAVNQPQHF. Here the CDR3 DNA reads TGTGCCAGCAGTTTAGTTTTAGGACAGGCAGTCAATCAGCCCCAGCATTTT. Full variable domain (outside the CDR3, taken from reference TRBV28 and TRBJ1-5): DVKVTQSSRYLVKRTGEKVFLECVQDMDHENMFWYRQDPGLGLRLIYFSYDVKMKEKGDIPEGYSVSREKKERFSLILESASTNQTSMYLCASSLVLGQAVNQPQHFGDGTRLSIL.